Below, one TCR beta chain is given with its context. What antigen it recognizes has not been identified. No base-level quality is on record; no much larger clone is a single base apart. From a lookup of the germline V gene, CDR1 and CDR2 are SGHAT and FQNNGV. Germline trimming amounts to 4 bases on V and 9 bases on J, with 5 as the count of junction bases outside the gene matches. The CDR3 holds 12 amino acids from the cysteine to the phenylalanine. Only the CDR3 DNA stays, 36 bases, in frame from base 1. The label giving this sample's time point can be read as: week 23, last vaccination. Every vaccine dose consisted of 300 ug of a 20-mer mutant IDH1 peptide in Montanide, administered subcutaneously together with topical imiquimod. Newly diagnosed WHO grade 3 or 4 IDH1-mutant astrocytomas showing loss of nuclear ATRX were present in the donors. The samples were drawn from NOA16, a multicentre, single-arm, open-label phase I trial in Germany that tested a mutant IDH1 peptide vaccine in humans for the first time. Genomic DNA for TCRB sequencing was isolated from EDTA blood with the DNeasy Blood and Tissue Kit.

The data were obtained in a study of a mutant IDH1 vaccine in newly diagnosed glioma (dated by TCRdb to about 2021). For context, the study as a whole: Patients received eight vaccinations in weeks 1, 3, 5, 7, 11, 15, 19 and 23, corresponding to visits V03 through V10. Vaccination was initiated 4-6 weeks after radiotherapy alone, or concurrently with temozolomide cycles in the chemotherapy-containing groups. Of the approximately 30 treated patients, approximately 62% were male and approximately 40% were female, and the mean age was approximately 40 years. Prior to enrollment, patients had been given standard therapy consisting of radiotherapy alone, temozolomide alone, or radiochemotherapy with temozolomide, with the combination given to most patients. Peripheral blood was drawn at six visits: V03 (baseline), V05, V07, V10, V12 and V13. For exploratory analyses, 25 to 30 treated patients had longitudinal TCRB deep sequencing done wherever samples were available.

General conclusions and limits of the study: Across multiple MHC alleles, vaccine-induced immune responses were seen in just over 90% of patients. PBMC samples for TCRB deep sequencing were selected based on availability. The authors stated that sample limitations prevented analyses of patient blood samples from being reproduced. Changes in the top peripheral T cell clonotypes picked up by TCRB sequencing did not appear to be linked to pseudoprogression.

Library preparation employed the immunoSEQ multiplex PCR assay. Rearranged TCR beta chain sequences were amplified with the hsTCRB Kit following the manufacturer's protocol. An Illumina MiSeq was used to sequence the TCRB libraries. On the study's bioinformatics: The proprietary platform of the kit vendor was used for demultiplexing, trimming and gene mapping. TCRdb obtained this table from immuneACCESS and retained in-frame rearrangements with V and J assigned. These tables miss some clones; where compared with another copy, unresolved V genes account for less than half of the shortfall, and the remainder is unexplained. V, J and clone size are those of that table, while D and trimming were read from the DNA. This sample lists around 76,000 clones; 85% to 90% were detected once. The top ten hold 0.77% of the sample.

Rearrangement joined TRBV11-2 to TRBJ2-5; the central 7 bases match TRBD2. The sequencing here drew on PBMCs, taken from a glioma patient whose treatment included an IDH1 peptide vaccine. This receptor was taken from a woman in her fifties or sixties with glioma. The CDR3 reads CASSWGGEPQYF. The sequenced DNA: TGTGCCAGCAGCTGGGGGGGGGAGCCCCAGTACTTC.